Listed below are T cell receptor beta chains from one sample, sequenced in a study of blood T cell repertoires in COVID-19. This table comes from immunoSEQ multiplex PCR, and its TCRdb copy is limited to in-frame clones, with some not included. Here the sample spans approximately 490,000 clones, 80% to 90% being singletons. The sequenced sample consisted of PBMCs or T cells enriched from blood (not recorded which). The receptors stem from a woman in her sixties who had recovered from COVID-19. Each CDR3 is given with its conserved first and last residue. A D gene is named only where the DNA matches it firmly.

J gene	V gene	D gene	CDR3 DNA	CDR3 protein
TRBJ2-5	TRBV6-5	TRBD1	TGTGCCAGCAGTCGGGGGCAGGGGGCTGTCGAGACCCAGTACTTC	CASSRGQGAVETQYF
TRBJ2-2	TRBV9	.	TGTGCCAGCAGCGAAAGGGGTTGGGGCGGGGAGCTGTTTTTT	CASSERGWGGELFF
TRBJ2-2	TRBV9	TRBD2	TGTGCCAGCAGCGTAAGTAGCGGGGGGCCCGACACCGGGGAGCTGTTTTTT	CASSVSSGGPDTGELFF
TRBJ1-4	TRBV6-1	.	TGTGCCAGCAGTGGTAAAAACCGAGCAACTAATGAAAAACTGTTTTTT	CASSGKNRATNEKLFF
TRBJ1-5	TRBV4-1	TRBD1	TGCGCCAGCAGCCAAGAACAGGGGTCCAATCAGCCCCAGCATTTT	CASSQEQGSNQPQHF
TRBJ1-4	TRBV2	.	TGTGCCAGCAGCGCCTTGGGGGGAGATGAAAAACTGTTTTTT	CASSALGGDEKLFF
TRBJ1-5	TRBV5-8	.	TGTGCCAGCAGCTTCATCCGGACTACTCAGCCCCAGCATTTT	CASSFIRTTQPQHF
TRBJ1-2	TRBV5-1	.	TGCGCCAGCAGCTTGACGACAGGACCTGGCTACACCTTC	CASSLTTGPGYTF
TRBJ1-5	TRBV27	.	TGTGCCAGCAGTTTATCTTTCCGGGGGGCAGGTCAGCCCCAGCATTTT	CASSLSFRGAGQPQHF
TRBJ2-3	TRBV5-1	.	TGCGCCAGCAGCTACAGGGAATTCACAGATACGCAGTATTTT	CASSYREFTDTQYF
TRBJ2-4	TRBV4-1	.	TGCGCCAGCAGCCAAGAAGTCAGTGACATTCAGTACTTC	CASSQEVSDIQYF
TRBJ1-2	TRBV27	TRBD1	TGTGCCAGCACCTCTATTCGACAGGGGGCGGTGTATGGCTACACCTTC	CASTSIRQGAVYGYTF
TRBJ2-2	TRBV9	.	TGTGCCAGCAGCGTGCCCTCGACCCCAGGAACCGGGGAGCTGTTTTTT	CASSVPSTPGTGELFF
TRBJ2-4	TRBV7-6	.	TGTGCCAGCAGCTTAACTAGCTCGGTCAAAAACATTCAGTACTTC	CASSLTSSVKNIQYF
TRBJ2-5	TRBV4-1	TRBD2	TGCGCCAGCAGCCAACCAGCGGGGGGCTACCAAGAGACCCAGTACTTC	CASSQPAGGYQETQYF
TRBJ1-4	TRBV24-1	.	TGTGCCACCAGTGATGCAGGGTCCGCTAATGAAAAACTGTTTTTT	CATSDAGSANEKLFF
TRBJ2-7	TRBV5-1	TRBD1	TGCGCCAGCATGATCGGGACAGGGGCCTACGAGCAGTACTTC	CASMIGTGAYEQYF
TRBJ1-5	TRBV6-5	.	TGTGCCAGCAGGTCGGGGGGTGATGGCAATCAGCCCCAGCATTTT	CASRSGGDGNQPQHF
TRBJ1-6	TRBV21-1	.	TGTGCCAGCAGCTTTCAGATTGATTCGCTTTATAGGGGCAATTCACCCCTCCACTTT	CASSFQIDSLYRGNSPLHF
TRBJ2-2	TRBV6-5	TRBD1	TGTGCCAGCAGCCAGGGGGCCGACACCGGGGAGCTGTTTTTT	CASSQGADTGELFF
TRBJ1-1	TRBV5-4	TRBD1	TGTGCCAGCAGCCAGTACGTGGGACAGGGGGCGCACAAAGTTGAAGCTTTCTTT	CASSQYVGQGAHKVEAFF
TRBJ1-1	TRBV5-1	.	TGCGCCAGCAGCTTAGGACGGGGGAACACTGAAGCTTTCTTT	CASSLGRGNTEAFF
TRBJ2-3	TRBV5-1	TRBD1	TGCGCCAGCAGCTTCTACAGGGGGCTGGGGGATACGCAGTATTTT	CASSFYRGLGDTQYF
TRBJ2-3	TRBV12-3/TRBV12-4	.	TGTGCCAGCAGTTTATTCCCCGGGGATACGCAGTATTTT	CASSLFPGDTQYF
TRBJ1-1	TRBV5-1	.	TGCGCCAGCAGCTTGAAGGGAGAGACTGAAGCTTTCTTT	CASSLKGETEAFF
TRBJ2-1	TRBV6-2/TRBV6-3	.	TGTGCCAGCAGTTACTCTCGGGGGGCCGAGTACAATGAGCAGTTCTTC	CASSYSRGAEYNEQFF
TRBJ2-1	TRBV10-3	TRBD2	TGTGCCATCACGAGGGGACTAGAGTCCTACAATGAGCAGTTCTTC	CAITRGLESYNEQFF